The 10 T cell receptor beta chains below all came from one sample that was sequenced in a study of technical replicates of blood from several donors. Some clones are missing from TCRdb's copy, which holds only in-frame ones; the method was immunoSEQ multiplex PCR. The sample includes under 90,000 clones, 93% of them seen just once. Sequencing used T cells isolated from PBMCs. The receptor set was obtained from a human donor in good health.

This chain connects TRBV7-9 to TRBJ2-7; TRBD1 matches 7 bases. The CDR3 is 16 amino acids. Looked up from germline, CDR1 is SEHNR and CDR2 is FQNEAQ (reference sequence). The V and J ends lost 5 bases and 4 bases, in that order; junction bases with no gene match: 14. The CDR3 DNA reads as TGTGCCAGCAGCGGCAGACAGGGTGCCCTGCGGTACGAGCAGTACTTC. This translates into CASSGRQGALRYEQYF. Using reference TRBV7-9 and TRBJ2-7 for the parts outside the CDR3, the full variable domain is DTGVSQNPRHKITKRGQNVTFRCDPISEHNRLYWYRQTLGQGPEFLTYFQNEAQLEKSRLLSDRFSAERPKGSFSTLEIQRTEQGDSAMYLCASSGRQGALRYEQYFGPGTRLTVT.

V and J are TRBV28 and TRBJ1-5; TRBD1 matches 9 bases. The V and J ends lost 5 bases and 6 bases, in that order; junction bases with no gene match: 8. CDR3 length: 15 residues. Germline CDR1 is MDHEN and CDR2 is SYDVKM. CDR3: CASSPNRGLGQPQHF. CDR3 nucleotides: TGTGCCAGCAGTCCAAACAGGGGGCTGGGTCAGCCCCAGCATTTT.

This chain connects TRBV2 to TRBJ1-2, with 11 nucleotides matching TRBD1. Per germline, CDR1 SNHLY and CDR2 FYNNEI. The CDR3 length is 14 residues. J lost 9 bases, V lost 7 bases, and 10 bases had no gene match. The CDR3 loop reads CASIRGQGVWSYTF. CDR3 sequence (DNA): TGTGCCAGCATACGGGGACAGGGGGTCTGGAGCTACACCTTC.

Here the CDR3 DNA reads TGCGCCAGCAGCCGCGAGACAGTCAGGCTTAACACTGAAGCTTTCTTT. Translated, it gives CASSRETVRLNTEAFF. The chain uses TRBV5-1 and TRBJ1-1; D may be TRBD1 (5 bases). Germline V gene data show CDR1 as SGHRS and CDR2 as YFSETQ. The CDR3 sequence is 16 residues long. V was clipped by 4 bases and J by 2 bases, with 18 bases between them.

The genes are TRBV28 and TRBJ2-3; TRBD2 aligns across 9 bases. The germline CDR1 and CDR2 sequences are MDHEN and SYDVKM. Germline trimming cut 5 bases from V and 6 bases from J; bases unmatched to any gene: 12. This CDR3 is 16 amino acids long. CDR3: CASSAASGNPLDTQYF. In DNA form, the CDR3 reads TGTGCCAGCAGTGCGGCTAGCGGGAACCCCCTGGATACGCAGTATTTT. Full variable domain (outside the CDR3, taken from reference TRBV28 and TRBJ2-3): DVKVTQSSRYLVKRTGEKVFLECVQDMDHENMFWYRQDPGLGLRLIYFSYDVKMKEKGDIPEGYSVSREKKERFSLILESASTNQTSMYLCASSAASGNPLDTQYFGPGTRLTVL.

The chain uses TRBV15 and TRBJ2-2; D unresolved. The CDR3 consists of 15 residues. The V end was cut by 6 bases, the J end by 3 bases, with 14 bases between. From germline, CDR1 is LNHNV and CDR2 YYDKDF (reference sequence). DNA for the CDR3: TGTGCCACCAGTTCGTTAGGCGGATACACCGGGGAGCTGTTTTTT. Residues: CATSSLGGYTGELFF.

The genes are TRBV6-5 and TRBJ1-4, with 9 bases matching TRBD1. CDR1 and CDR2 (germline): MNHEY, SVGAGI. J gave up 5 bases and V 4 bases, and 5 bases lay outside the gene matches. CDR3 size: 15 residues. The CDR3 is CASSFGQGWNEKLFF. The CDR3 nucleotides are TGTGCCAGCAGTTTTGGACAGGGGTGGAATGAAAAACTGTTTTTT.

The chain uses TRBV6-4 and TRBJ2-3, with 8 bases lining up with TRBD1. The CDR3 is 15 amino acids. Trimming took 2 bases from V and 2 from J; bases not matched to a gene: 3. CDR1 is MRHNA and CDR2 is SNTAGT in the germline V gene. CDR3 DNA sequence: TGTGCCAGCAGTGACCGGACAGGGAACACAGATACGCAGTATTTT. Protein product: CASSDRTGNTDTQYF.

V and J are TRBV6-6 and TRBJ2-7; D gene unclear. The CDR3 spans 14 residues. Germline V gene sequence: CDR1 MNHNY, CDR2 SVGAGI (reference sequence). Trimming removed 6 bases at V and 2 bases at J, with 14 bases between. In DNA form, the CDR3 reads TGTGCCAGCAGCGCCGCGCTAACCCCCTACGAGCAGTACTTC. Residues: CASSAALTPYEQYF.

The chain uses TRBV4-1 and TRBJ1-4, with D possibly being TRBD1 (6 bases). The CDR3 loop spans 15 amino acids. CDR1 is MGHRA and CDR2 is YSYEKL in the germline V gene. The V end was cut by 3 bases, the J end by 7 bases, with 15 bases between. The DNA of the CDR3 is TGCGCCAGCAGCCAGAAGGAAGGGACAAGTGAAAAACTGTTTTTT. This codes for CASSQKEGTSEKLFF.